The 8 T cell receptor beta chains below all came from one sample that was sequenced in a study of blood T cell repertoires in COVID-19. The method was immunoSEQ multiplex PCR; TCRdb's version includes in-frame clones alone and lacks a portion of them. This sample has approximately 75,000 clones, with more than 80% found just once. The sample comprised peripheral blood. The source of these receptors is a human donor in a cohort sampled during active COVID-19.

This clone was observed once. This rearrangement joins TRBV6-5 to TRBJ2-1; possible D gene TRBD2, 6 bases. V dropped 6 bases and J dropped 1 base, with 10 bases sitting between them. Germline V CDR1 and CDR2: MNHEY, SVGAGI. The CDR3 is 14 amino acids. The CDR3 DNA follows: TGTGCCAGCAGACTGGGGGGTTCCTACAATGAGCAGTTCTTC. This encodes CASRLGGSYNEQFF.

The chain joins TRBV6-5 to TRBJ2-7; TRBD2 is a possible D gene (5 bases). The CDR3 extends over 15 amino acids. Trimming removed 4 bases from V and 3 bases from J, with 16 bases in between. CDR1 and CDR2 from the germline V gene are MNHEY and SVGAGI. CDR3 protein: CASSLTPFSGYEQYF. CDR3 coding DNA: TGTGCCAGCAGTTTAACCCCGTTCAGCGGCTACGAGCAGTACTTC.

The chain employs TRBV10-1 and TRBJ2-2; D is possibly TRBD2 (5 bases). Germline CDR1 WNHNN, CDR2 SYGVQD (reference sequence). Trimming took 0 bases from V and 6 from J, leaving 17 bases between them. The CDR3 is 17 amino acids. CDR3 nucleotide sequence: TGCGCCAGCAGTGAGTCTTTTGCGAGCGGAGGCGCCGGGGAGCTGTTTTTT. Translation gives CASSESFASGGAGELFF.

The chain recombines TRBV6-6 with TRBJ1-3, with a tentative D call TRBD1 (6 bases). The CDR3 loop spans 16 amino acids. The V gene's germline CDR1 is MNHNY and CDR2 SVGAGI (reference sequence). V was pared by 7 bases and J by 0 bases, with 16 bases between. CDR3 nucleotide sequence: TGTGCCAGCACCCCCAGGGACAAGTACTCTGGAAACACCATATATTTT. This sequence encodes CASTPRDKYSGNTIYF.

This clone was picked up one time. The rearrangement uses TRBV11-2 and TRBJ2-7; D is possibly TRBD1 (5 bases). The V and J ends lost 1 base and 3 bases respectively, with 7 bases between them. Looked up from germline, CDR1 is SGHAT and CDR2 is FQNNGV. This CDR3 comprises 13 residues. This CDR3 is CASSLGQIYEQYF. DNA of the CDR3: TGTGCCAGCAGCTTAGGACAGATCTACGAGCAGTACTTC.

This chain joins TRBV7-8 and TRBJ1-2; D might be TRBD1 (6 bases). V lost 6 bases and J lost 10, with 18 bases in between. Germline-derived CDR1 and CDR2 are SGHVS and FQNEAQ. The CDR3 has 13 amino acids. The CDR3 DNA is TGTGCCAGCAGTCTTACCGGGACATCTCACTACACCTTC. It is translated as CASSLTGTSHYTF. Drawing the rest from reference TRBV7-8 and TRBJ1-2, the complete variable domain is GAGVSQSPRYKVAKRGQDVALRCDPISGHVSLFWYQQALGQGPEFLTYFQNEAQLDKSGLPSDRFFAERPEGSVSTLKIQRTQQEDSAVYLCASSLTGTSHYTFGSGTRLTVV.

The chain has TRBV5-1 and TRBJ2-7, with 8 bases matching TRBD1. Trimming removed 1 base from V and 0 bases from J; junction bases left unmatched: 18. Germline assignment: CDR1 SGHRS and CDR2 YFSETQ. The CDR3 covers 20 residues. The CDR3 sequence: CASSLRGARGQVSGSYEQYF. The CDR3 DNA reads TGCGCCAGCAGCTTGCGAGGAGCCAGGGGGCAAGTCTCGGGCTCCTACGAGCAGTACTTC.

The V call is TRBV19, the J call TRBJ1-1; weak D call: TRBD1 (6 bases). The V end lost 11 bases, the J end lost 2 bases, and 18 bases lay between the germline ends. The length of the CDR3 is 14 residues. Looked up from germline, CDR1 is LNHDA and CDR2 is SQIVND (reference sequence). CDR3 amino acids: CASHREIGNTEAFF. CDR3 coding DNA: TGTGCCTCACACAGGGAGATAGGAAACACTGAAGCTTTCTTT.